Shown below are 22 T cell receptor beta chains from a single sample sequenced in a study of technical replicates of blood from a handful of donors. TCRdb keeps only in-frame clones here, not all; method: immunoSEQ multiplex PCR. The sample includes approximately 94,000 clones, almost 97% of them seen just once. Input material: T cells isolated from PBMCs. Receptor source: a human donor in good health.

V and J are TRBV4-1 and TRBJ1-4, with 9 bases fitting TRBD1. Germline V lookup: CDR1 MGHRA, CDR2 YSYEKL. The CDR3 runs to 18 residues. The junction had 14 bases not matched to a gene; V was cut back by 5 bases and J by 4 bases. The CDR3 DNA follows: TGCGCCAGCAGCTATGAACAGGGGGCGGCTAATATTAATGAAAAACTGTTTTTT. It translates to CASSYEQGAANINEKLFF.

The chain recombines TRBV25-1 with TRBJ1-2, with D hard to call. Trimming removed 2 bases at V and 4 bases at J, with 8 bases between. This CDR3 is 13 amino acids long. CDR1 and CDR2 (germline): MGHDK, SYGVNS. CDR3 in amino acids: CASSEASFYGYTF. CDR3 in DNA: TGTGCCAGCAGTGAAGCAAGCTTCTATGGCTACACCTTC.

The chain uses TRBV6-6 and TRBJ1-5; no clear D. This CDR3 is built from 12 residues. V dropped 0 bases and J dropped 12 bases, with 9 bases sitting between them. CDR1 is MNHNY and CDR2 is SVGAGI in the germline V gene (reference sequence). The CDR3 coding sequence is TGTGCCAGCAGTTACTCATCGGGAGGCCAGCATTTT. Its translation: CASSYSSGGQHF.

The chain carries TRBV18 and TRBJ1-5; D gene ambiguous. This CDR3 is built from 13 residues. The V gene's germline CDR1 is KGHSH and CDR2 LQKENI. V was clipped by 3 bases and J by 5 bases, with 8 bases between them. CDR3 DNA: TGTGCCAGCTCACCCGGGATTGATCAGCCCCAGCATTTT. Its protein is CASSPGIDQPQHF.

The chain couples TRBV29-1 to TRBJ2-7, with D possibly matching TRBD2 (5 bases). V was pared by 2 bases and J by 7 bases, with 15 bases between. CDR1 and CDR2 (germline): SQVTM, ANQGSEA. The CDR3 totals 13 residues. CDR3 coding DNA: TGCAGCGTTGAAACCTTACTAGGGTCAGAGCAGTACTTC. Protein product: CSVETLLGSEQYF.

This rearrangement joins TRBV5-6 to TRBJ2-1, with 8 bases fitting TRBD1. The CDR3 is made up of 14 amino acids. Trimming removed 7 bases from V and 5 bases from J; junction bases left unmatched: 8. Germline CDR1 SGHDT, CDR2 YYEEEE. CDR3 residues: CASLGQGGDNEQFF. CDR3 sequence (DNA): TGTGCCAGCTTAGGACAGGGAGGAGACAATGAGCAGTTCTTC.

The rearrangement uses TRBV5-1 and TRBJ2-7; 9 bases match TRBD1. The CDR3 has 15 amino acids. Trimming took 2 bases from V and 0 from J; bases not matched to a gene: 3. Looked up from germline, CDR1 is SGHRS and CDR2 is YFSETQ. CDR3: CASSLLQGASYEQYF. CDR3 sequence (DNA): TGCGCCAGCAGCTTATTACAGGGGGCCTCCTACGAGCAGTACTTC. The entire variable domain, with the rest obtained from reference TRBV5-1 and TRBJ2-7, is as follows: KAGVTQTPRYLIKTRGQQVTLSCSPISGHRSVSWYQQTPGQGLQFLFEYFSETQRNKGNFPGRFSGRQFSNSRSEMNVSTLELGDSALYLCASSLLQGASYEQYFGPGTRLTVT.

The gene calls are TRBV18 and TRBJ1-4; D might be TRBD1 (5 bases). This CDR3 region has 13 residues. Germline V CDR1 and CDR2: KGHSH, LQKENI. The V and J ends lost 2 bases and 8 bases respectively, with 9 bases between them. The CDR3 DNA reads as TGTGCCAGCTCACCAGTAGGGGTAGAAAAACTGTTTTTT. Translating gives CASSPVGVEKLFF.

The CDR3 sequence: CATSRDMRARQPQHF. The CDR3 DNA reads as TGTGCCACCAGCAGAGATATGAGGGCGAGGCAGCCCCAGCATTTT. The rearrangement uses TRBV15 and TRBJ1-5, with no clear D. The CDR3 loop spans 15 amino acids. Germline loops: CDR1 LNHNV, CDR2 YYDKDF (reference sequence). Trimming took off 0 bases at V and 7 bases at J, with 13 bases between the two ends.

This chain uses TRBV5-1 with TRBJ2-5; D is undetermined. Germline CDR1 is SGHRS and CDR2 is YFSETQ. Trimming removed 0 bases at V and 0 bases at J, with 6 bases between. The CDR3 sequence is 14 residues long. CDR3 sequence: CASSLVPDQETQYF. In DNA, the CDR3 is TGCGCCAGCAGCTTGGTGCCGGACCAAGAGACCCAGTACTTC. The variable domain in full, with the rest retrieved from reference TRBV5-1 and TRBJ2-5, is KAGVTQTPRYLIKTRGQQVTLSCSPISGHRSVSWYQQTPGQGLQFLFEYFSETQRNKGNFPGRFSGRQFSNSRSEMNVSTLELGDSALYLCASSLVPDQETQYFGPGTRLLVL.

The chain joins TRBV30 to TRBJ1-3; D uncertain. CDR3 size: 14 residues. V lost 2 bases and J lost 0, with 8 bases in between. Germline lookup yields CDR1 GTSNPN and CDR2 SVGIG (reference sequence). The chain's CDR3 is CAWSSGISGNTIYF. DNA of the CDR3: TGTGCCTGGAGTTCCGGTATCTCTGGAAACACCATATATTTT. The variable domain in full, completed from reference TRBV30 and TRBJ1-3, reads SQTIHQWPATLVQPVGSPLSLECTVEGTSNPNLYWYRQAAGRGLQLLFYSVGIGQISSEVPQNLSASRPQDRQFILSSKKLLLSDSGFYLCAWSSGISGNTIYFGEGSWLTVV.

This chain uses TRBV5-1 with TRBJ1-1, with a possible D match to TRBD1 (6 bases). V shed 1 base and J shed 4 bases, with 11 bases lying between them. This CDR3 has 14 amino acids. Germline CDR1 is SGHRS and CDR2 is YFSETQ. The CDR3 loop is CASSLLGGGTEAFF. The CDR3, as DNA: TGCGCCAGCAGCTTGTTAGGGGGTGGCACTGAAGCTTTCTTT. Full variable domain (missing parts from reference TRBV5-1 and TRBJ1-1): KAGVTQTPRYLIKTRGQQVTLSCSPISGHRSVSWYQQTPGQGLQFLFEYFSETQRNKGNFPGRFSGRQFSNSRSEMNVSTLELGDSALYLCASSLLGGGTEAFFGQGTRLTVV.

This chain connects TRBV5-6 to TRBJ2-7; D perhaps matches TRBD2 (6 bases). Trimming shortened V by 5 bases and J by 3 bases, and 15 bases separated the two germline ends. The CDR3 consists of 14 residues. CDR1 SGHDT and CDR2 YYEEEE come from the germline V gene. CDR3 sequence reads: CASSGERAIYEQYF. The CDR3, as DNA: TGTGCCAGCAGTGGGGAGCGGGCGATCTACGAGCAGTACTTC.

The CDR3 spells CASSNHLAGTDTQYF. The CDR3 DNA is TGTGCCAGCAGTAACCATCTAGCGGGCACAGATACGCAGTATTTT. This rearrangement joins TRBV6-5 to TRBJ2-3; 7 bases are a match to TRBD2. The CDR3 extends over 15 amino acids. After removal of 5 bases from V and 1 base from J, the junction contained 6 bases not matched to a gene. Germline CDR1 MNHEY, CDR2 SVGAGI.

This sequence joins TRBV5-1 and TRBJ2-7; tentative D call: TRBD2 (6 bases). Germline V gene sequence: CDR1 SGHRS, CDR2 YFSETQ. The CDR3 length is 14 residues. Trimming removed 4 bases from V and 0 bases from J, with 11 bases in between. The CDR3 DNA reads TGCGCCAGCAGCGTAATAGCGGACTCCTACGAGCAGTACTTC. The encoded protein is CASSVIADSYEQYF.

V is TRBV11-3 and J is TRBJ1-3, with 8 bases matching TRBD1. The CDR3 is 13 amino acids. The V and J ends lost 4 bases and 9 bases, in that order; junction bases with no gene match: 5. CDR1 and CDR2 (germline): SGHNT, YENEEA. CDR3 in DNA: TGTGCCAGCAGCTCCGGACAGGGTTTCACCATATATTTT. This encodes CASSSGQGFTIYF. The whole variable domain, filled in from reference TRBV11-3 and TRBJ1-3, reads EAGVVQSPRYKIIEKKQPVAFWCNPISGHNTLYWYLQNLGQGPELLIRYENEEAVDDSQLPKDRFSAERLKGVDSTLKIQPAELGDSAVYLCASSSGQGFTIYFGEGSWLTVV.

The V gene is TRBV4-2, the J gene TRBJ2-3, with 7 bases that match TRBD2. CDR1 and CDR2 (germline): LGHNA, YNFKEQ. This CDR3 has 15 amino acids. Germline trimming cut 1 base from V and 5 bases from J; bases unmatched to any gene: 6. The CDR3, as DNA: TGTGCCAGCAGCCAAGTTGGCAGGGAGGGAGATACGCAGTATTTT. As protein: CASSQVGREGDTQYF.

The J gene is TRBJ2-1, the V gene TRBV4-2, with 8 nucleotides matching TRBD2. V gave up 1 base and J gave up 7 bases; unmatched junction bases: 3. The CDR3 has 14 amino acids. The germline V gene encodes CDR1 LGHNA and CDR2 YNFKEQ. CDR3 sequence (DNA): TGTGCCAGCAGCCAAGGTAGCGGGATAAATGAGCAGTTCTTC. Protein: CASSQGSGINEQFF.

This clone has a single count. V is TRBV14 and J is TRBJ2-7; 9 bases match TRBD2. There are 15 residues in the CDR3. Losses at the gene ends were 6 bases for V and 0 bases for J; bases not matched to a gene: 6. Germline CDR1 SGHDN, CDR2 FVKESK. In nucleotides, the CDR3 is TGTGCCAGCAGAAACTTAGCGGGAGCCTCCTACGAGCAGTACTTC. This gives the protein CASRNLAGASYEQYF.

The chain recombines TRBV6-1 with TRBJ2-3, with D perhaps matching TRBD1 (6 bases). The length of the CDR3 is 17 residues. V lost 1 base to trimming and J lost 2 bases, with 16 bases between them. The V gene's germline CDR1 is MNHNS and CDR2 SASEGT. The CDR3 region has the DNA TGTGCCAGCAGTGAAGTATACAGGGTTAGCCCCACAGATACGCAGTATTTT. It is translated as CASSEVYRVSPTDTQYF.

The chain has TRBV28 and TRBJ2-3, with a tentative D call TRBD1 (6 bases). Deletions cut 2 bases from V and 0 bases from J, with 15 bases between. CDR1 and CDR2 (germline): MDHEN, SYDVKM. CDR3 length equals 17 residues. For the CDR3, the DNA is TGTGCCAGCAGTTTACCCGGACAGATATCTAGCACAGATACGCAGTATTTT. It yields the protein CASSLPGQISSTDTQYF.

V usage is TRBV12-5 and J usage is TRBJ1-1, with D hard to call. The CDR3 is 14 amino acids. The V end was cut by 1 base, the J end by 1 base, with 7 bases between. CDR1 is LGHNT and CDR2 is FRNRAP in the germline V gene. CDR3 sequence (DNA): TGTGCTAGTGGTTTGGGCCAACAGAACACTGAAGCTTTCTTT. It yields the protein CASGLGQQNTEAFF.